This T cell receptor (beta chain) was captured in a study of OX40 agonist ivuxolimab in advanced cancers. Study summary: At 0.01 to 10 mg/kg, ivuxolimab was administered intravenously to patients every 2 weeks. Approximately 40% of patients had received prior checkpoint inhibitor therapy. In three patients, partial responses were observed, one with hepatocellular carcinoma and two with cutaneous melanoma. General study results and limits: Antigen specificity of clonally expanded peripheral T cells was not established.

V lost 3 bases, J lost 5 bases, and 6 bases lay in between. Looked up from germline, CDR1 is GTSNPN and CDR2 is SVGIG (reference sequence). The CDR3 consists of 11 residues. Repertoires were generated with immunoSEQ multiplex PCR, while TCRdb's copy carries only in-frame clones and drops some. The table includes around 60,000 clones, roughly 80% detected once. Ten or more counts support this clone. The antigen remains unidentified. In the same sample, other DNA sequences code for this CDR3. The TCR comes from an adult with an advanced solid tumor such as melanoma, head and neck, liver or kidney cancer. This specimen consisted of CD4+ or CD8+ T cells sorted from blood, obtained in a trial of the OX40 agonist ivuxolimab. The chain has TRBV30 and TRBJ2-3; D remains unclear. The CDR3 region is CAWSWGDTQYF. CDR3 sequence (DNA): TGTGCCTGGAGCTGGGGAGATACGCAGTATTTT.